The 19 T cell receptor beta chains below all came from one sample that was sequenced in a study of shared clonotypes between healthy human individuals. CD8 cells regarded as naive lacked CD45RO, were positively chosen for CCR7, and omitted terminally differentiated effector memory CD45RA+ cells. Repertoires were generated with immunoSEQ multiplex PCR, while TCRdb's copy carries only in-frame clones and drops some. The sample lists some 2.1 million clones, about 93% seen once, with about 1.6% in the top ten. The sequencing sample was made of naive CD8+ T cells from PBMCs. The source is a man aged 18 to 29 in good health. Some clones in this sample may be carry-over from other donors' samples.

The rearrangement links TRBV27 to TRBJ2-7, with 8 bases aligning to TRBD2. The length of the CDR3 is 15 residues. V was clipped by 6 bases and J by 6 bases; unmatched bases: 13. Germline V gene lookup returns CDR1 MNHEY and CDR2 SMNVEV (reference sequence). The CDR3 reads CASREYSGIRGEQYF. Written as DNA, the CDR3 is TGTGCCAGCAGGGAGTATAGCGGGATTAGGGGCGAGCAGTACTTC.

This clone was observed a single time. J is TRBJ2-5 and V is TRBV27; 8 nucleotides agree with TRBD1. The germline gives CDR1 MNHEY, CDR2 SMNVEV (reference sequence). The CDR3 is made up of 16 amino acids. V gave up 6 bases and J gave up 1 base; unmatched junction bases: 10. The CDR3 DNA is TGTGCCAGCAGCCCGGACATGGGGACAGGCCAAGAGACCCAGTACTTC. Protein sequence: CASSPDMGTGQETQYF.

The chain employs TRBV19 and TRBJ1-5; D is uncertain. V lost 0 bases and J lost 11, with 8 bases in between. Germline V gives CDR1 LNHDA, CDR2 SQIVND (reference sequence). This CDR3 is 12 amino acids long. The CDR3 DNA reads as TGTGCCAGTAGTATAGATGCAGAAGCCCAGCATTTT. As protein: CASSIDAEAQHF. The full variable domain, in which reference TRBV19 and TRBJ1-5 provide the parts outside the CDR3, is DGGITQSPKYLFRKEGQNVTLSCEQNLNHDAMYWYRQDPGQGLRLIYYSQIVNDFQKGDIAEGYSVSREKKESFPLTVTSAQKNPTAFYLCASSIDAEAQHFGDGTRLSIL.

This chain links TRBV7-2 with TRBJ2-6; 9 bases fit TRBD1. Germline V CDR1 and CDR2: SGHTA, FQGNSA. The CDR3 runs to 14 residues. V shed 4 bases and J 12 bases; nucleotides not matched to a gene: 7. In nucleotides, the CDR3 is TGTGCCAGCAGCTGGTACCCGGGACAGGGCGTCCTGACTTTC. Its protein is CASSWYPGQGVLTF. The full variable domain, with the rest looked up from reference TRBV7-2 and TRBJ2-6, is GAGVSQSPSNKVTEKGKDVELRCDPISGHTALYWYRQSLGQGLEFLIYFQGNSAPDKSGLPSDRFSAERTGGSVSTLTIQRTQQEDSAVYLCASSWYPGQGVLTFGAGSRLTVL.

The chain combines TRBV6-7 with TRBJ2-7; weak D call: TRBD1 (6 bases). TRBV6-7 is classed as an ORF, of uncertain function. V shed 2 bases and J shed 4 bases, with 18 bases lying between them. This CDR3 is built from 16 residues. Written as DNA, the CDR3 is TGTGCCAGCAGTTACCCAGGGGACCCCTCTTTTTACGAGCAGTACTTC. Its translation: CASSYPGDPSFYEQYF.

The chain joins TRBV4-2 to TRBJ1-1; 8 bases line up with TRBD1. This CDR3 spans 15 amino acids. Germline values: CDR1 LGHNA, CDR2 YNFKEQ. V lost 2 bases and J lost 4; bases outside the gene matches: 6. In nucleotides, the CDR3 is TGTGCCAGCAGCCAACCGGGACAGGTGGGCACTGAAGCTTTCTTT. As protein: CASSQPGQVGTEAFF.

This chain joins TRBV5-1 and TRBJ2-1; a possible D gene is TRBD1 (5 bases). The V gene lost 0 bases and the J gene lost 0 bases, with 13 bases spanning the gap. The CDR3 sequence is 17 residues long. Germline lookup yields CDR1 SGHRS and CDR2 YFSETQ. In nucleotides, the CDR3 is TGCGCCAGCAGCTTGGAGGTGGGGCTCGGCTCCTACAATGAGCAGTTCTTC. This encodes CASSLEVGLGSYNEQFF.

V and J are TRBV27 and TRBJ1-1, with 7 bases aligning to TRBD1. CDR3 size: 14 residues. Per the germline V gene, CDR1 is MNHEY and CDR2 is SMNVEV (reference sequence). J gave up 0 bases and V 5 bases, and 3 bases lay outside the gene matches. The CDR3 protein is CASSPDRMNTEAFF. DNA of the CDR3: TGTGCCAGCAGTCCGGACAGGATGAACACTGAAGCTTTCTTT.

The chain carries TRBV27 and TRBJ2-7, with 9 nucleotides matching TRBD2. CDR1 and CDR2 (germline): MNHEY, SMNVEV (reference sequence). This CDR3 comprises 14 residues. V lost 5 bases to trimming and J lost 6 bases; unmatched junction nucleotides: 8. DNA of the CDR3: TGTGCCAGCAGTGGACTTGGGACTAGCCCCGAGCAGTACTTC. This encodes CASSGLGTSPEQYF.

The rearrangement joins TRBV7-8 to TRBJ2-1, with D possibly TRBD2 on 6 matching bases. V was shortened by 5 bases and J by 6 bases, with 17 bases between the two germline ends. The CDR3 is 15 amino acids. Germline V CDR1 and CDR2: SGHVS, FQNEAQ. In DNA, the CDR3 is TGTGCCAGCAGCCATACGCGGACTATCGGCAATGAGCAGTTCTTC. Protein product: CASSHTRTIGNEQFF.

This chain joins TRBV9 and TRBJ2-7; 7 bases match TRBD1. Germline CDR1 is SGDLS and CDR2 is YYNGEE. There are 15 residues in the CDR3. V was pared by 4 bases and J by 4 bases, with 11 bases of the junction left unmatched. The CDR3 bases are TGTGCCAGCAGCCCAGGGGCAGGGGGAGAGTACGAGCAGTACTTC. It specifies CASSPGAGGEYEQYF.

V and J are TRBV4-1 and TRBJ2-7; the D gene is possibly TRBD2 (6 bases). V lost 4 bases and J lost 3, with 19 bases in between. This CDR3 has 16 residues. CDR1 is MGHRA, CDR2 YSYEKL, per germline. The CDR3 sequence is CASSLGRGSGDYEQYF. The CDR3 DNA reads TGCGCCAGCAGCCTGGGGCGGGGATCGGGGGACTACGAGCAGTACTTC.

This clone was detected only once. This chain uses TRBV7-6 with TRBJ1-5; D gene ambiguous. Trimming removed 1 base at V and 6 bases at J, with 7 bases between. This CDR3 has 13 residues. The germline V gene encodes CDR1 SGHVS and CDR2 FNYEAQ. CDR3 DNA sequence: TGTGCCAGCAGCTTAGGGGGTACTCAGCCCCAGCATTTT. It specifies CASSLGGTQPQHF.

V is TRBV28 and J is TRBJ2-5, with D tentatively TRBD1 (6 bases). This CDR3 contains 15 residues. Trimming took off 6 bases at V and 5 bases at J, with 19 bases between the two ends. Germline loops: CDR1 MDHEN, CDR2 SYDVKM. CDR3 DNA sequence: TGTGCCAGCAGACCAGGACAGACCTCATGGGAGACCCAGTACTTC. Protein: CASRPGQTSWETQYF.

This rearrangement joins TRBV28 to TRBJ2-3; 9 positions match TRBD1. The CDR3 has 13 residues. The J segment lost 5 bases and the V segment lost 9 bases, leaving 6 bases of the junction unmatched. Per germline, CDR1 MDHEN and CDR2 SYDVKM. CDR3: CASDRGKRDTQYF. Written as DNA, the CDR3 is TGTGCCAGTGACAGGGGGAAGAGAGATACGCAGTATTTT.

CDR3 in amino acids: CASSGFRGVVDEQYF. As DNA, the CDR3 is TGTGCCAGCAGTGGGTTTCGGGGGGTAGTCGACGAGCAGTACTTC. This chain uses TRBV6-1 with TRBJ2-7; TRBD2 aligns across 7 bases. Per the germline V gene, CDR1 is MNHNS and CDR2 is SASEGT. V gave up 4 bases and J gave up 5 bases; unmatched junction bases: 11. The CDR3 loop spans 15 amino acids.

The J gene is TRBJ2-7, the V gene TRBV6-5, with TRBD1 matching over 8 bases. CDR1 MNHEY and CDR2 SVGAGI come from the germline V gene. The length of the CDR3 is 13 residues. After removal of 6 bases from V and 6 bases from J, the junction contained 7 bases not matched to a gene. In nucleotides, the CDR3 is TGTGCCAGCAGATGGCAGGGGGCGACCGAGCAGTACTTC. It yields the protein CASRWQGATEQYF.

The chain links TRBV9 to TRBJ2-7, with 10 nucleotides matching TRBD1. With 5 bases clipped from V and 6 bases from J, the junction kept 8 bases outside the gene matches. The CDR3 has 14 amino acids. Germline CDR1 reads SGDLS; CDR2 reads YYNGEE. The CDR3 sequence is CASSTGTGVSEQYF. Here the CDR3 DNA reads TGTGCCAGCAGTACTGGGACAGGGGTTTCCGAGCAGTACTTC.

This clone was detected once. J is TRBJ2-7 and V is TRBV6-5, with D perhaps matching TRBD2 (5 bases). V dropped 5 bases and J dropped 2 bases, with 16 bases sitting between them. Looked up from germline, CDR1 is MNHEY and CDR2 is SVGAGI. CDR3 length: 15 residues. The CDR3 bases are TGTGCCAGCAGTCAAAGCCGGACTTCTCCCTACGAGCAGTACTTC. Translation gives CASSQSRTSPYEQYF.